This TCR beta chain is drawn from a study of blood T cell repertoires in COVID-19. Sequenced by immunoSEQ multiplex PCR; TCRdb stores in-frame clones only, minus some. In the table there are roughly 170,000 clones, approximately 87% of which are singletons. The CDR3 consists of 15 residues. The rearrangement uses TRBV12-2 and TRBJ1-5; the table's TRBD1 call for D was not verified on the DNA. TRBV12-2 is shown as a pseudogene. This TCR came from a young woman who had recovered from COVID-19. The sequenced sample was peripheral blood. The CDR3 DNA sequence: TGTGCAAGTCGCATCGACATAAGTGGCAATCAGCCCCAGCATTTT. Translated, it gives CASRIDISGNQPQHF.